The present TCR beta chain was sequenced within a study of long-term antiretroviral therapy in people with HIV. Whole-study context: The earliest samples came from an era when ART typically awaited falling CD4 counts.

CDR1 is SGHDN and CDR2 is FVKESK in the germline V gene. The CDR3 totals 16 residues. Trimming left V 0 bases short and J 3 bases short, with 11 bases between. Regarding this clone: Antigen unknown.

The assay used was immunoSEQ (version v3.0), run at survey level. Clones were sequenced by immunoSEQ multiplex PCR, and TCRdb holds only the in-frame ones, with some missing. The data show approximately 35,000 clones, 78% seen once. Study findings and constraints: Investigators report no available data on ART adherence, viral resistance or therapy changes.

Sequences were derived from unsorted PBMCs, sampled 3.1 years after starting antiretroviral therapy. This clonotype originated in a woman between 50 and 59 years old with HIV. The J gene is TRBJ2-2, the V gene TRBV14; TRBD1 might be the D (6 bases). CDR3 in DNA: TGTGCCAGCAGCCAAGATGCCAGGGGATACACCGGGGAGCTGTTTTTT. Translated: CASSQDARGYTGELFF.